The rows below give T cell receptor beta chains drawn from one sample of a study of cytomegalovirus exposure and HLA in healthy donors. Measured with immunoSEQ multiplex PCR; TCRdb has only the in-frame clones, and not every one. The sample comprises about 120,000 clones, about 8% of which are singletons, and approximately 6.4% rests with the top ten. Sequenced: PBMCs. The receptors stem from a woman aged 40 to 50 in good health and CMV-seropositive. The CDR3 runs from the conserved cysteine through the conserved F or W.

v_call: TRBV5-5; cdr3_aa: CASSPDRNLIVNQPQHF
v_call: TRBV5-1; cdr3_aa: CASSWTVFTDTQYF
v_call: TRBV5-1; cdr3_aa: CASSGPGVSETQYF
v_call: TRBV5-1; cdr3_aa: CASSLAVGNTYEQYF
v_call: TRBV7-2; cdr3_aa: CASSLMPLINTEAFF
v_call: TRBV19; cdr3_aa: CASSIAVSYEQYF
v_call: TRBV19; cdr3_aa: CASRALREVLSGELFF
v_call: TRBV5-1; cdr3_aa: CASSLTTGSYEQYF
v_call: TRBV4-1; cdr3_aa: CASSQAPGGKRDEKLFF
v_call: TRBV18; cdr3_aa: CASSPDSEKLFF
v_call: TRBV6-5; cdr3_aa: CASTQQGMNTEAFF
v_call: TRBV2; cdr3_aa: CASRPRGDRSNTEAFF
v_call: TRBV7-8; cdr3_aa: CASSRRGATYNEQFF
v_call: TRBV25-1; cdr3_aa: CASSSTGGNTGELFF
v_call: TRBV7-6; cdr3_aa: CASSLIPPTVNTEAFF
v_call: TRBV12-5; cdr3_aa: CAKSEASGNTIYF
v_call: TRBV6-5; cdr3_aa: CASSYEGAIDTGELFF
v_call: TRBV6-1; cdr3_aa: CASSAPQGLRYEQYF
v_call: TRBV5-1; cdr3_aa: CASSLRQGGGELFF
v_call: TRBV5-1; cdr3_aa: CASSLDLLNYGYTF
v_call: TRBV7-3; cdr3_aa: CASSSGAGPQHF
v_call: TRBV6-4; cdr3_aa: CASSAEGANTGELFF
v_call: TRBV11-2; cdr3_aa: CASRAQVTYEQYF
v_call: TRBV6-5; cdr3_aa: CASRGQLNTGELFF
v_call: TRBV10-1; cdr3_aa: CASSESVTGQKNTEAFF
v_call: TRBV30; cdr3_aa: CALSGGLAGIYEQYF
v_call: TRBV5-1; cdr3_aa: CASSLPWTGENTEAFF
v_call: TRBV6-6; cdr3_aa: CAIAQGNQPQHF
v_call: TRBV19; cdr3_aa: CASRDPGTGNTEAFF
v_call: TRBV7-2; cdr3_aa: CASSPRRTSTYNEQFF
v_call: TRBV12-5; cdr3_aa: CASGFPPNEQFF
v_call: TRBV30; cdr3_aa: CAWSSNTGSYGYTF
v_call: TRBV5-4; cdr3_aa: CASSPRGGEVAGELFF
v_call: TRBV5-1; cdr3_aa: CASTGSSGNTIYF
v_call: TRBV5-1; cdr3_aa: CASSRNTGSQETQYF
v_call: TRBV5-1; cdr3_aa: CASSVSVGYEQYF
v_call: TRBV6-5; cdr3_aa: CASSYSVYRQNYGYTF
v_call: TRBV11-2; cdr3_aa: CASSAKENTEAFF
v_call: TRBV6-5; cdr3_aa: CARSPEARENQYF
v_call: TRBV2; cdr3_aa: CASGQTQGDYGYTF
v_call: TRBV30; cdr3_aa: CAWSAVAGVNTQYF
v_call: TRBV5-1; cdr3_aa: CASSLDRSGRAFF
v_call: TRBV5-1; cdr3_aa: CASSVGQGEVDTQYF
v_call: TRBV7-7; cdr3_aa: CASSEDTSSGNTIYF
v_call: TRBV18; cdr3_aa: CASSPRTGTLYNSPLHF
v_call: TRBV19; cdr3_aa: CASSIQGRTDTQYF
v_call: TRBV19; cdr3_aa: CASSIVTLAGNSYEQYF
v_call: TRBV9; cdr3_aa: CASSVPLGGNEQFF
v_call: TRBV10-1; cdr3_aa: CASSIGLAGASRPYEQYF
v_call: TRBV7-6; cdr3_aa: CASSPSPDPNTGELFF
v_call: TRBV29-1; cdr3_aa: CSVVTENYGYTF
v_call: TRBV5-1; cdr3_aa: CASSLVGSLGLNEQFF
v_call: TRBV5-1; cdr3_aa: CASSPTGQYTGELFF
v_call: TRBV30; cdr3_aa: CACGGGFAEKLFF
v_call: TRBV5-1; cdr3_aa: CASSLEVARIHEQYF
v_call: TRBV4-1; cdr3_aa: CASSPALRNTEAFF
v_call: TRBV30; cdr3_aa: CAWSVGGAGQPQHF
v_call: TRBV11-1; cdr3_aa: CASSPLTGGGEQYF